These T cell receptor beta chains were read from a single sample in a study of breast tumors, draining lymph nodes, adjacent tissues. Using its own MiXCR run on the multiplex PCR reads, TCRdb lists one record per CDR3 protein. The table has roughly 11,000 distinct CDR3 sequences, over 45% seen once. The sample was breast tumor tissue. These receptor sequences come from a female donor with breast cancer. Some clones in this sample may be carry-over from other donors' samples. Both conserved end residues are part of each CDR3. A D gene is named only where the DNA matches it firmly. Only part of the rows carry a size: once, few, many, or a class if the clone is expanded.

d_call: NA; v_call: TRBV2; clone_size: NA; j_call: TRBJ2-7; cdr3_nt: TGTGCCAGCAGTGACTTGCGAGAGCAGTACTTC; cdr3_aa: CASSDLREQYF
d_call: NA; v_call: TRBV5-5; clone_size: many; j_call: TRBJ2-5; cdr3_nt: TGTGCCAGCAGCTTGGGGCCGCGGCCCCCAGAGACCCAGTACTTC; cdr3_aa: CASSLGPRPPETQYF
d_call: TRBD2; v_call: TRBV7-8; clone_size: NA; j_call: TRBJ2-3; cdr3_nt: TGTGCCAGCAGCTTAACTCGCCAGCGGGACACAGATACGCAGTATTTT; cdr3_aa: CASSLTRQRDTDTQYF
d_call: NA; v_call: TRBV2; clone_size: NA; j_call: TRBJ2-1; cdr3_nt: TGTGCCAGCAGGGTTAGACTAGATCTAAATGAGCAGTTCTTC; cdr3_aa: CASRVRLDLNEQFF
d_call: TRBD2; v_call: TRBV12-3/TRBV12-4; clone_size: few; j_call: TRBJ2-3; cdr3_nt: TGTGCCAGCAGTTTTAGGCCCACTCCGGGACTAGCGGGAGTGGGGCCAGATACGCAGTATTTT; cdr3_aa: CASSFRPTPGLAGVGPDTQYF
d_call: NA; v_call: TRBV20-1; clone_size: NA; j_call: TRBJ2-5; cdr3_nt: TGCAGTGCTTCATGGACCAGCGGCCAAGAGACCCAGTACTTC; cdr3_aa: CSASWTSGQETQYF
d_call: NA; v_call: TRBV5-1; clone_size: NA; j_call: TRBJ2-2; cdr3_nt: TGCGCCAGCAGCTTGGCAGAGTTAAGAAGGGAGCTGTTTTTT; cdr3_aa: CASSLAELRRELFF
d_call: NA; v_call: TRBV20-1; clone_size: NA; j_call: TRBJ2-3; cdr3_nt: TGCAGTGCTAGAGGCCAGCGGGCGCAGTATTTT; cdr3_aa: CSARGQRAQYF
d_call: NA; v_call: TRBV7-6; clone_size: NA; j_call: TRBJ1-5; cdr3_nt: TGTGCCAGCAGCTTAAACGTTGTGCAGCCCCAGCATTTT; cdr3_aa: CASSLNVVQPQHF
d_call: NA; v_call: TRBV20-1; clone_size: NA; j_call: TRBJ2-7; cdr3_nt: TGCAGTGCTAGCGGGAGCCCTTACTCCTCCGAGCAGTACTTC; cdr3_aa: CSASGSPYSSEQYF
d_call: TRBD2; v_call: TRBV7-2; clone_size: few; j_call: TRBJ2-1; cdr3_nt: TGTGCCAGCAGCTCTCCTATAAGCGGGATCATACAGAGTAATGAGCAGTTCTTC; cdr3_aa: CASSSPISGIIQSNEQFF
d_call: NA; v_call: TRBV29-1; clone_size: NA; j_call: TRBJ2-3; cdr3_nt: TGCAGCGTTGAAGAGCCCCACACAGATACGCGGCATTTT; cdr3_aa: CSVEEPHTDTRHF
d_call: TRBD2; v_call: TRBV5-1; clone_size: NA; j_call: TRBJ2-3; cdr3_nt: TGCGCCAGCAGCTTGACTAGCGGGAGACAAGATACGCAGTATTTT; cdr3_aa: CASSLTSGRQDTQYF
d_call: NA; v_call: TRBV5-1; clone_size: few; j_call: TRBJ2-1; cdr3_nt: TGCGCCAGCAGCACCCCGGGACCGGGCAATGAGCAGTTCTTC; cdr3_aa: CASSTPGPGNEQFF
d_call: TRBD1; v_call: TRBV3-1; clone_size: NA; j_call: TRBJ2-1; cdr3_nt: TGTGCCAGCAGCTGGTCGACAGGGGAATCCTACAATGAGCAGTTCTTC; cdr3_aa: CASSWSTGESYNEQFF
d_call: NA; v_call: TRBV4-3; clone_size: NA; j_call: TRBJ2-3; cdr3_nt: TGCGCCAGCAGCCGATGGGAGACAGATACGCAGTATTTT; cdr3_aa: CASSRWETDTQYF
d_call: TRBD1; v_call: TRBV7-2; clone_size: many; j_call: TRBJ1-1; cdr3_nt: TGTGCCAGCAGCCTTACAGGGGCTATGGGCACTGAAGCTTTCTTT; cdr3_aa: CASSLTGAMGTEAFF
d_call: NA; v_call: TRBV28; clone_size: NA; j_call: TRBJ1-5; cdr3_nt: TGTGCCAGCAGTTGGGGGTATCAGCCCCAGCATTTT; cdr3_aa: CASSWGYQPQHF
d_call: NA; v_call: TRBV28; clone_size: NA; j_call: TRBJ1-4; cdr3_nt: TGTGCCAGCAGTAACAGGTCAACTAATGAAAAACTGTTTTTT; cdr3_aa: CASSNRSTNEKLFF
d_call: NA; v_call: TRBV5-1; clone_size: NA; j_call: TRBJ2-2; cdr3_nt: TGCGCCAGCAGCTTGCTCCCCTTCACCGGGGAGCTGTTTTTT; cdr3_aa: CASSLLPFTGELFF
d_call: NA; v_call: TRBV19; clone_size: NA; j_call: TRBJ2-3; cdr3_nt: TGTGCCAGTAGTATAGATAGCCCCCATCAGGTCAGGTATTTT; cdr3_aa: CASSIDSPHQVRYF
d_call: TRBD1; v_call: TRBV11-3; clone_size: NA; j_call: TRBJ2-1; cdr3_nt: TGTGCCAGCAGCGGCATGGACAGGGCCTCCTACAATGAGCAGTTCTTC; cdr3_aa: CASSGMDRASYNEQFF
d_call: TRBD2; v_call: TRBV2; clone_size: NA; j_call: TRBJ2-7; cdr3_nt: TGTGCCAGCAACCCCTGGCGACTAGCGGGGACCCGGGTACGCAACGAGCAGTACTTC; cdr3_aa: CASNPWRLAGTRVRNEQYF
d_call: NA; v_call: TRBV6-6; clone_size: NA; j_call: TRBJ1-4; cdr3_nt: TGTGCCAGCAGTACATGGGATCGGGCCCGACCTCAAGAACTGTTTTTT; cdr3_aa: CASSTWDRARPQELFF
d_call: NA; v_call: TRBV20-1; clone_size: few; j_call: TRBJ2-7; cdr3_nt: TGCAGTGCTAGAAGTGTTGACACCCTCTCCTACGAGCAGTACTTC; cdr3_aa: CSARSVDTLSYEQYF
d_call: TRBD2; v_call: TRBV7-9; clone_size: NA; j_call: TRBJ2-2; cdr3_nt: TGTGCCAGCAGCTTACTACTAGCGGGAGGGCCGGGCACCGGGGAGCTGTTTTTT; cdr3_aa: CASSLLLAGGPGTGELFF
d_call: NA; v_call: TRBV9; clone_size: NA; j_call: TRBJ2-2; cdr3_nt: TGTGCCAGCAGCGTAGGCAGGAGCCCTAACACCGGGGAGCTGTTTTTT; cdr3_aa: CASSVGRSPNTGELFF
d_call: NA; v_call: TRBV4-1; clone_size: few; j_call: TRBJ2-7; cdr3_nt: TGCGCCAGCAGCCAAGATCAAGGGACGGTCGAGCAGTACTTC; cdr3_aa: CASSQDQGTVEQYF